What follows describes a single T cell receptor beta chain. The data originate from a study of T cell changes during pregnancy in multiple sclerosis. Profiling relied on immunoSEQ multiplex PCR, and the TCRdb table lists in-frame clones only, not all of them. The repertoire holds about 110,000 clones, with 80% to 95% as singletons. The sequence was collected from a female donor with multiple sclerosis, enrolled in a pregnancy study. Sequenced material: peripheral blood, taken after pregnancy.

CDR3 in amino acids: CASSASLPTNEKLFF. CDR3 sequence (DNA): TGTGCCAGCAGTGCATCACTCCCAACTAATGAAAAACTGTTTTTT. The chain carries TRBV28 and TRBJ1-4; D is ambiguous. Germline-derived CDR1 and CDR2 are MDHEN and SYDVKM. Deletions cut 5 bases from V and 0 bases from J, with 10 bases between. This CDR3 spans 15 amino acids.